This record covers a single TCR beta chain. This entry comes from a study of memory CD4+ T cells and cytomegalovirus serostatus. The CDR3 runs 15 residues. The V gene lost 5 bases and the J gene lost 4 bases, with 15 bases spanning the gap. Germline V gene lookup returns CDR1 MRHNA and CDR2 SNTAGT. Single viable CD3+CD4+CD8-CD45RO+ cells were sorted as the memory CD4+ T cells. This table comes from immunoSEQ multiplex PCR, and its TCRdb copy is limited to in-frame clones, with some not included. Found here are 75,000 to 95,000 clones, 80% of them singletons; the top ten hold around 0.75%. This clonotype was sampled from an adult in good health and CMV-seronegative. The chain couples TRBV6-4 to TRBJ2-1; TRBD2 might be the D (7 bases). The sample comprised memory CD4+ T cells from blood. The CDR3 DNA is TGTGCCAGCAGTCCCTCGGCGGGGGCTTACAATGAGCAGTTCTTC. It specifies CASSPSAGAYNEQFF.